The 3 T cell receptor beta chains below all came from one sample that was sequenced in a study of blood T cell repertoires in COVID-19. The table came from immunoSEQ multiplex PCR; TCRdb's copy has only in-frame clones and leaves some out. The profile covers 260,000 or so clones, with 85% appearing a single time and under 3% taken by the ten largest. The sequenced sample was PBMCs or T cells enriched from blood (not recorded which). The receptors derive from a woman aged 45-59 years who had recovered from COVID-19.

The gene calls are TRBV6-5 and TRBJ1-1, with TRBD1 as a possible D gene (5 bases). The germline V gene has CDR1 MNHEY and CDR2 SVGAGI. The CDR3 consists of 14 residues. The ends were cut back, 4 bases at V and 5 bases at J, with 14 bases in the middle. DNA for the CDR3: TGTGCCAGCAGTTTCACCCCGGGGGAAACTGAAGCTTTCTTT. This encodes CASSFTPGETEAFF.

V is TRBV27 and J is TRBJ2-7, with unresolved D. CDR1 and CDR2 (germline): MNHEY, SMNVEV (reference sequence). This CDR3 contains 15 residues. V gave up 6 bases and J gave up 2 bases, with 17 bases separating them. The CDR3 sequence: CASSPYLAETYEQYF. CDR3 in DNA: TGTGCCAGCAGCCCTTACCTGGCAGAAACCTACGAGCAGTACTTC.

V usage is TRBV18 and J usage is TRBJ2-3; 8 bases are a match to TRBD1. The CDR3 is made up of 15 amino acids. The V gene's germline CDR1 is KGHSH and CDR2 LQKENI. Losses at the gene ends were 3 bases for V and 7 bases for J; bases not matched to a gene: 9. The CDR3 spells CASSPLDRGLNTQYF. The CDR3 bases are TGTGCCAGCTCACCCCTCGACAGGGGCCTAAATACGCAGTATTTT.